This paragraph reports one T cell receptor (beta chain). This entry comes from a study of T cell repertoires in aging, cancer and after chemotherapy. TRB rearrangements spanning V, D and J were amplified using mixed TRB-A/B primers. TCRdb analysed the multiplex PCR reads with MiXCR anew, one entry per CDR3 protein. Among about 12,000 distinct CDR3 sequences listed, roughly 32% were seen once. Peripheral blood genomic DNA, not sorted cells or RNA, was the template. Germline assignment: CDR1 GTSNPN and CDR2 SVGIG (reference sequence). V lost 1 base, J lost 3 bases, and 11 bases stayed unmatched. This CDR3 has 16 residues.

Sequencing used blood. The chain links TRBV30 to TRBJ2-5, with TRBD2 matching over 7 bases. This sequence was found in a human donor in good health. The donor label of this sample is uncertain. The DNA for the CDR3 is TGTGCCTGGAGTGGCGTAAGGACTAGAGGAAAAGAGACCCAGTACTTC. It specifies CAWSGVRTRGKETQYF. The full variable domain, in which reference TRBV30 and TRBJ2-5 provide the parts outside the CDR3, is SQTIHQWPATLVQPVGSPLSLECTVEGTSNPNLYWYRQAAGRGLQLLFYSVGIGQISSEVPQNLSASRPQDRQFILSSKKLLLSDSGFYLCAWSGVRTRGKETQYFGPGTRLLVL.